One sample yielded the 30 T cell receptor beta chains listed below, sequenced in a study of cytomegalovirus exposure and HLA in healthy donors. PCR primers comprised 60 Vbeta and 13 Jbeta primers. This table comes from immunoSEQ multiplex PCR, and its TCRdb copy is limited to in-frame clones, with some not included. The sample has around 99,000 clones; 73% are singletons. Sequenced: PBMCs. The source is a man aged 25 to 40 in good health and CMV-seronegative.

This clone was seen a few times. The V call is TRBV25-1, the J call TRBJ1-1; D unresolved. This CDR3 region has 12 residues. From germline, CDR1 is MGHDK and CDR2 SYGVNS. V lost 0 bases to trimming and J lost 7 bases, with 6 bases between them. For the CDR3, the DNA is TGTGCCAGCAGTGAATATGCAGGTGAAGCTTTCTTT. Translated, it gives CASSEYAGEAFF.

The chain uses TRBV5-1 and TRBJ2-2, with 11 positions matching TRBD2. This CDR3 region has 16 residues. Germline CDR1 is SGHRS and CDR2 is YFSETQ. V lost 4 bases to trimming and J lost 2 bases; unmatched junction nucleotides: 4. The CDR3 bases are TGCGCCAGCAGCGTGGGGACTAGCGGAAACACCGGGGAGCTGTTTTTT. It translates to CASSVGTSGNTGELFF.

This clone was counted a single time. CDR3 in DNA: TGTGCCAGCAGCCAAGAAACCGGGACAGGGGATTCACCCCTCCACTTT. It codes for CASSQETGTGDSPLHF. The chain employs TRBV4-2 and TRBJ1-6; 10 bases line up with TRBD1. The trim removed 0 bases at V and 8 bases at J, leaving 4 bases unmatched. The germline V gene has CDR1 LGHNA and CDR2 YNFKEQ. The CDR3 consists of 16 residues.

The gene calls are TRBV5-1 and TRBJ2-1; D is unclear. CDR3 length: 12 amino acids. Trimming cost V 0 bases and J 9 bases, with 7 bases left between them. Germline lookup yields CDR1 SGHRS and CDR2 YFSETQ. CDR3 in DNA: TGCGCCAGCAGCTTGGTAGAAAGTGAGCAGTTCTTC. Its translation is CASSLVESEQFF.

The chain uses TRBV10-2 and TRBJ1-2, with 8 positions matching TRBD1. CDR3 size: 15 residues. The germline V gene encodes CDR1 WSHSY and CDR2 SAAADI. V trimming: 0 bases; J trimming: 4 bases; junction bases outside the gene matches: 4. The CDR3 spells CASSESDREGYGYTF. In nucleotides, the CDR3 is TGCGCCAGCAGTGAGTCGGACAGGGAGGGCTATGGCTACACCTTC.

The rearrangement links TRBV2 to TRBJ2-7, with 7 bases aligning to TRBD2. V was pared by 3 bases and J by 3 bases, with 5 bases of the junction left unmatched. The CDR3 covers 14 residues. The germline gives CDR1 SNHLY, CDR2 FYNNEI. Here the CDR3 reads CASSDSGNVYEQYF. The CDR3 region has the DNA TGTGCCAGCAGTGACAGCGGGAACGTCTACGAGCAGTACTTC.

In its sample, this clone was seen a few times. CDR3 bases: TGTGCCAGCTCACCAGAGGGAAACTATGGCTACACCTTC. The encoded protein is CASSPEGNYGYTF. The chain joins TRBV18 to TRBJ1-2; D unclear. CDR1 is KGHSH, CDR2 LQKENI, per germline. The CDR3 spans 13 residues. V lost 2 bases to trimming and J lost 2 bases, with 6 bases between them.

This rearrangement joins TRBV15 to TRBJ2-5; D may be TRBD2 (5 bases). The CDR3 has 15 residues. In germline, CDR1 is LNHNV, CDR2 YYDKDF (reference sequence). Trimming took 1 base from V and 2 from J, leaving 11 bases between them. As DNA, the CDR3 is TGTGCCACCAGCAGAGTTTACGAGGGTCAAGAGACCCAGTACTTC. Its translation is CATSRVYEGQETQYF.

The gene calls are TRBV25-1 and TRBJ2-1; TRBD1 aligns across 8 bases. J was trimmed by 6 bases and V by 6 bases; bases with no gene match: 7. Per germline, CDR1 MGHDK and CDR2 SYGVNS. This CDR3 has 14 residues. The CDR3 protein is CASSRGRLVNEQFF. The CDR3 DNA reads as TGTGCCAGCAGCAGGGGGCGATTGGTCAATGAGCAGTTCTTC.

This clone was detected a few times. V usage is TRBV7-9 and J usage is TRBJ1-2; tentatively, D is TRBD1 (5 bases). Germline V CDR1 and CDR2: SEHNR, FQNEAQ (reference sequence). V was cut by 5 bases and J by 7 bases, with 23 bases left in between. The CDR3 is made up of 16 amino acids. The CDR3 loop is CASSPGTPSTLSGYTF. The DNA for the CDR3 is TGTGCCAGCAGCCCCGGGACTCCCTCAACGTTATCTGGCTACACCTTC.

The gene calls are TRBV27 and TRBJ1-4; 9 nucleotides line up with TRBD1. Germline values: CDR1 MNHEY, CDR2 SMNVEV (reference sequence). This CDR3 is 16 amino acids long. J gave up 8 bases and V 5 bases, and 12 bases lay outside the gene matches. CDR3 DNA sequence: TGTGCCAGCAGTGCGAAACAGGGACAGGGTGAGGAAAAACTGTTTTTT. It specifies CASSAKQGQGEEKLFF.

Only a few counts were recorded for this clone. This chain uses TRBV7-9 with TRBJ2-7; D possibly corresponds to TRBD1 (6 bases). Trimming took 5 bases from V and 2 from J, leaving 10 bases between them. The CDR3 extends over 13 amino acids. Germline V CDR1 and CDR2: SEHNR, FQNEAQ (reference sequence). CDR3 sequence: CASSLGDTYEQYF. Here the CDR3 DNA reads TGTGCCAGCAGCCTCGGGGACACCTACGAGCAGTACTTC.

This chain joins TRBV2 and TRBJ2-5, with a weak D call TRBD2 (6 bases). The tail of the sequence fits TRBJ2-7 better, so the J call may be wrong. CDR3 length: 15 amino acids. The germline V gene has CDR1 SNHLY and CDR2 FYNNEI. CDR3 protein: CASRERLVLSYEQYF. CDR3 sequence (DNA): TGTGCCAGCCGAGAGAGACTAGTTCTATCCTACGAGCAGTACTTC.

V gene TRBV6-1 combines with J gene TRBJ2-5; 11 bases are a match to TRBD2. Germline CDR1 is MNHNS and CDR2 is SASEGT. V gave up 1 base and J gave up 7 bases; unmatched junction bases: 8. The CDR3 contains 16 residues. The CDR3 spells CASSEVAGGGFGTQYF. CDR3 in DNA: TGTGCCAGCAGTGAAGTAGCGGGAGGGGGGTTTGGGACCCAGTACTTC.

The chain recombines TRBV2 with TRBJ1-1, with D hard to call. V was cut by 4 bases and J by 2 bases, with 8 bases left in between. The CDR3 is made up of 13 amino acids. Germline lookup yields CDR1 SNHLY and CDR2 FYNNEI. CDR3 in amino acids: CASSVAPNTEAFF. CDR3 sequence (DNA): TGTGCCAGCAGTGTGGCACCTAACACTGAAGCTTTCTTT.

This clone was recorded a few times. The chain recombines TRBV19 with TRBJ1-2, with 10 bases that match TRBD1. Unmatched junction bases numbered 11, after V lost 5 bases and J lost 8 bases. Germline assignment: CDR1 LNHDA and CDR2 SQIVND (reference sequence). The CDR3 covers 15 residues. The DNA of the CDR3 is TGTGCCAGTAGTCTCCGGGACAGGGGAGGCGAAGGCTACACCTTC. This gives the protein CASSLRDRGGEGYTF.

V gene TRBV5-1 combines with J gene TRBJ1-1; no definite D call. The CDR3 extends over 14 amino acids. Germline V lookup: CDR1 SGHRS, CDR2 YFSETQ. V dropped 0 bases and J dropped 2 bases, with 8 bases sitting between them. CDR3 nucleotide sequence: TGCGCCAGCAGCTTGGTGTCAGATAACACTGAAGCTTTCTTT. Amino acids: CASSLVSDNTEAFF.

J is TRBJ2-5 and V is TRBV5-1; maybe TRBD1 (5 bases). V was cut by 1 base and J by 1 base, with 11 bases left in between. CDR1 is SGHRS and CDR2 is YFSETQ in the germline V gene. The CDR3 loop spans 15 amino acids. Here the CDR3 DNA reads TGCGCCAGCAGCTTGCCCCCAGGGCCCCAAGAGACCCAGTACTTC. This gives the protein CASSLPPGPQETQYF.

V gene TRBV6-5 combines with J gene TRBJ1-1; tentatively, D is TRBD1 (5 bases). Germline loops: CDR1 MNHEY, CDR2 SVGAGI. V was trimmed by 6 bases and J by 5 bases, leaving 13 bases between them. The CDR3 runs 13 residues. This CDR3 is CASSPRDSTEAFF. CDR3 nucleotide sequence: TGTGCCAGCAGCCCCAGGGATTCGACTGAAGCTTTCTTT.

The rearrangement uses TRBV5-1 and TRBJ1-1; D gene uncertain. Trimming took 1 base from V and 4 from J, leaving 8 bases between them. The CDR3 runs to 13 residues. The germline gives CDR1 SGHRS, CDR2 YFSETQ. CDR3 coding DNA: TGCGCCAGCAGCTTGAGTAGCGTCACTGAAGCTTTCTTT. Its protein product is CASSLSSVTEAFF. Full variable domain (rest looked up from reference TRBV5-1 and TRBJ1-1): KAGVTQTPRYLIKTRGQQVTLSCSPISGHRSVSWYQQTPGQGLQFLFEYFSETQRNKGNFPGRFSGRQFSNSRSEMNVSTLELGDSALYLCASSLSSVTEAFFGQGTRLTVV.

The chain carries TRBV7-9 and TRBJ2-3; possibly TRBD2 for D (6 bases). V was trimmed by 5 bases and J by 7 bases, leaving 16 bases between them. The CDR3 contains 14 residues. Looked up from germline, CDR1 is SEHNR and CDR2 is FQNEAQ (reference sequence). The CDR3 is CASSASGTLNTQYF. DNA of the CDR3: TGTGCCAGCAGCGCGTCCGGGACTTTGAATACGCAGTATTTT.

The V gene is TRBV5-1, the J gene TRBJ2-1; TRBD1 matches at 7 bases. J was trimmed by 4 bases and V by 3 bases; bases with no gene match: 1. Germline CDR1 and CDR2: SGHRS and YFSETQ. CDR3 size: 13 residues. The CDR3 here is CASSSQGYNEQFF. CDR3 nucleotides: TGCGCCAGCAGCTCACAGGGGTACAATGAGCAGTTCTTC.

The rearrangement joins TRBV30 to TRBJ2-7; perhaps TRBD1 as D (5 bases). Germline V gene data show CDR1 as GTSNPN and CDR2 as SVGIG (reference sequence). This CDR3 is 14 amino acids long. Trimming removed 5 bases from V and 2 bases from J, with 16 bases in between. The CDR3, as DNA: TGTGCCTGGCAAGGGGCTAGACCTCCCTACGAGCAGTACTTC. Protein: CAWQGARPPYEQYF.

This chain joins TRBV28 and TRBJ2-1; 7 bases map to TRBD2. V was clipped by 10 bases and J by 7 bases; unmatched bases: 13. Germline CDR1 MDHEN, CDR2 SYDVKM. The CDR3 contains 14 residues. The chain's CDR3 is CATLPGLGVNEQFF. In nucleotides, the CDR3 is TGTGCCACCCTCCCAGGACTAGGCGTTAATGAGCAGTTCTTC.

The chain links TRBV28 to TRBJ2-1; 9 nucleotides line up with TRBD2. The germline V gene encodes CDR1 MDHEN and CDR2 SYDVKM. J lost 0 bases, V lost 8 bases, and 2 bases had no gene match. This CDR3 contains 14 residues. CDR3 in DNA: TGTGCCAGCGTAGCGGGAGACTCCTACAATGAGCAGTTCTTC. It specifies CASVAGDSYNEQFF. The whole variable domain, filled in from reference TRBV28 and TRBJ2-1, reads DVKVTQSSRYLVKRTGEKVFLECVQDMDHENMFWYRQDPGLGLRLIYFSYDVKMKEKGDIPEGYSVSREKKERFSLILESASTNQTSMYLCASVAGDSYNEQFFGPGTRLTVL.

The chain links TRBV7-2 to TRBJ2-1; weak D call: TRBD2 (5 bases). Germline assignment: CDR1 SGHTA and CDR2 FQGNSA. The CDR3 sequence is 15 residues long. The V and J ends lost 8 bases and 4 bases respectively, with 18 bases between them. CDR3 DNA sequence: TGTGCCAGCTCGTTTGGGTTTACGGGGTACAATGAGCAGTTCTTC. Its translation is CASSFGFTGYNEQFF.

The genes are TRBV6-1 and TRBJ2-5; D might be TRBD1 (5 bases). V gave up 6 bases and J gave up 1 base, with 12 bases separating them. Germline V gene lookup returns CDR1 MNHNS and CDR2 SASEGT. The CDR3 has 14 amino acids. The CDR3, as DNA: TGTGCCAGCAGCCGCCCTGACAGCCAAGAGACCCAGTACTTC. Its protein product is CASSRPDSQETQYF.

The genes are TRBV5-1 and TRBJ2-5, with 8 bases aligning to TRBD2. The CDR3 is 14 amino acids. Per germline, CDR1 SGHRS and CDR2 YFSETQ. V was pared by 1 base and J by 5 bases, with 4 bases of the junction left unmatched. The CDR3 spells CASSLSGRGETQYF. CDR3 nucleotide sequence: TGCGCCAGCAGCTTGTCCGGGAGGGGGGAGACCCAGTACTTC.

This chain connects TRBV19 to TRBJ2-3; 11 bases agree with TRBD2. Germline loops: CDR1 LNHDA, CDR2 SQIVND (reference sequence). V was pared by 3 bases and J by 1 base, with 3 bases of the junction left unmatched. This CDR3 is built from 16 residues. The CDR3 DNA follows: TGTGCCAGTAGTATTATAGCGGGAGGGGGCACAGATACGCAGTATTTT. Translated: CASSIIAGGGTDTQYF.

The J gene is TRBJ2-5, the V gene TRBV11-3; D may be TRBD2 (6 bases). Between the trimmed V and J ends, which lost 1 base and 3 bases, there was a span of 12 bases. The CDR3 sequence is 15 residues long. CDR1 and CDR2 from the germline V gene are SGHNT and YENEEA. CDR3 DNA sequence: TGTGCCAGCAGCTTAGGGCTAGCGATCGAAGAGACCCAGTACTTC. Translated: CASSLGLAIEETQYF. The whole variable domain, filled in from reference TRBV11-3 and TRBJ2-5, reads EAGVVQSPRYKIIEKKQPVAFWCNPISGHNTLYWYLQNLGQGPELLIRYENEEAVDDSQLPKDRFSAERLKGVDSTLKIQPAELGDSAVYLCASSLGLAIEETQYFGPGTRLLVL.